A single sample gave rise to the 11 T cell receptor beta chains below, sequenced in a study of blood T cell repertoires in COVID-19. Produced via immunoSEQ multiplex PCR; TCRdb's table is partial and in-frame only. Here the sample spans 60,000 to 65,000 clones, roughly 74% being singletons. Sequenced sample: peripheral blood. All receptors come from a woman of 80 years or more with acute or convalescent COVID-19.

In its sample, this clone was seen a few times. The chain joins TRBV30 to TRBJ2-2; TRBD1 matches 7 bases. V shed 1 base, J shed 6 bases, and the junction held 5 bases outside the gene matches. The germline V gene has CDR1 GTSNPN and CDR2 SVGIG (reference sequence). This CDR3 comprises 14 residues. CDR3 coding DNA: TGTGCCTGGAGTGAGGGACAGTTTTCCGGGGAGCTGTTTTTT. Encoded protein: CAWSEGQFSGELFF.

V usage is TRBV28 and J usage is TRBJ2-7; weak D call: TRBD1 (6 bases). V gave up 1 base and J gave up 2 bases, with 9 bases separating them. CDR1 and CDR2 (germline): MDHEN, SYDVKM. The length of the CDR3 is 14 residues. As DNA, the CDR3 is TGTGCCAGCAGTTTATCAGGGACAACCTACGAGCAGTACTTC. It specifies CASSLSGTTYEQYF.

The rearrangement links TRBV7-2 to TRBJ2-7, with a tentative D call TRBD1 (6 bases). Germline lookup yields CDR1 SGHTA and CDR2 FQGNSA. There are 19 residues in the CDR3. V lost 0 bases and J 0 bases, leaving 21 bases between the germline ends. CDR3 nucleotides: TGTGCCAGCAGCTTAGCAAGGCCAGGGGCCGTTATTAGCTCCTACGAGCAGTACTTC. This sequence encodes CASSLARPGAVISSYEQYF.

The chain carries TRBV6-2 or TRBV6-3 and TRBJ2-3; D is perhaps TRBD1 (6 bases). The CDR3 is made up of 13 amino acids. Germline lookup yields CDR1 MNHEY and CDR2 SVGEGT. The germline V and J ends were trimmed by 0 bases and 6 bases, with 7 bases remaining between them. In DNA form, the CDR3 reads TGTGCCAGCAGTTACTCCCAGGGGGATACGCAGTATTTT. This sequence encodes CASSYSQGDTQYF.

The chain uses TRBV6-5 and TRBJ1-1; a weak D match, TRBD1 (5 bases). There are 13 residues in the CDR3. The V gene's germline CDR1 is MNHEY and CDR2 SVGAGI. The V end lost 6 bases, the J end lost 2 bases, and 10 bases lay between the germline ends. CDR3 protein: CASSATDNTEAFF. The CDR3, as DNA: TGTGCCAGCAGCGCGACAGATAACACTGAAGCTTTCTTT.

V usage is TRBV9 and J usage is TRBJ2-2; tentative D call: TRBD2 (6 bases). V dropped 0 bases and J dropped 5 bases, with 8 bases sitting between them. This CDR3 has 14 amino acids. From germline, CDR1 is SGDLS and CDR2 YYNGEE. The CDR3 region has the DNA TGTGCCAGCAGCGTAGTAGGGACTACCGGGGAGCTGTTTTTT. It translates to CASSVVGTTGELFF.

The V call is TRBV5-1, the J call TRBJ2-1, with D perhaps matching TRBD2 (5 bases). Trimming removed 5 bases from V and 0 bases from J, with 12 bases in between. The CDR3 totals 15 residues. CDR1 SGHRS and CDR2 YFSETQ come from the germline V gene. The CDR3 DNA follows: TGCGCCAGCAGTTATGAAGCGGACTCCTACAATGAGCAGTTCTTC. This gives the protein CASSYEADSYNEQFF.

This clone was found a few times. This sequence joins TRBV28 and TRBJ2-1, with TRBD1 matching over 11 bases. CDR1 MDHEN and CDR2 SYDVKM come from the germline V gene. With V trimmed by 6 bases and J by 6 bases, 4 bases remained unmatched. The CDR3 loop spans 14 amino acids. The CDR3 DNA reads TGTGCCAGCAGAGCCGGGACAGGGGGCAATGAGCAGTTCTTC. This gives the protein CASRAGTGGNEQFF.

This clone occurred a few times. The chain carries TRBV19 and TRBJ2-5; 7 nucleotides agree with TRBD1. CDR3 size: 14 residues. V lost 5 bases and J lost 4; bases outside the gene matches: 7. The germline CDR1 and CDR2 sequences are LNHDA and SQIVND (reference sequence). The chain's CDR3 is CASSGGAGGETQYF. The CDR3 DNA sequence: TGTGCCAGTAGTGGTGGAGCAGGGGGAGAGACCCAGTACTTC.

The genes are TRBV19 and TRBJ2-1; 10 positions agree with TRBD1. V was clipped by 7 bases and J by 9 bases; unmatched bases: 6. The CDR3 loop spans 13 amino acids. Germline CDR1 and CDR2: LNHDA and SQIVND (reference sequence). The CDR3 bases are TGTGCCAGTAAATGGACAGGGGGTGTTGAGCAGTTCTTC. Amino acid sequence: CASKWTGGVEQFF.

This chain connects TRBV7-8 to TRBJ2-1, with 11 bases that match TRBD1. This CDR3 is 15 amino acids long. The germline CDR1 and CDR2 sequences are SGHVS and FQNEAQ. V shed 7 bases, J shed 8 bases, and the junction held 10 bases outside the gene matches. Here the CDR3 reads CASNIGQGARDEQFF. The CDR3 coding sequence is TGTGCCAGCAACATCGGACAGGGGGCGCGGGATGAGCAGTTCTTC.